This record concerns one T cell receptor (beta chain) sequence. This CDR3 region has 15 residues. Germline CDR1 MGHDK, CDR2 SYGVNS. V was cut by 0 bases and J by 4 bases, with 12 bases left in between. Here immunoSEQ multiplex PCR was the method, and the copy in TCRdb shows in-frame clones only, minus some. The sample gives approximately 760,000 clones, roughly 85% of which show up once; around 0.0094% is in the top ten. This entry is derived from a study of shared T cell receptors in the human thymus. This sample also appeared in a second study, on human thymus T cells. That work states: Corrective heart surgery yielded the resections from which the thymus tissue came.

The sample consisted of thymocytes. The chain has TRBV25-1 and TRBJ1-2; D is uncertain. This clonotype was sampled from a girl under three years old with a congenital heart defect. The DNA of the CDR3 is TGTGCCAGCAGTGAATATGGAGGGATACCCTATGGCTACACCTTC. Translation: CASSEYGGIPYGYTF.